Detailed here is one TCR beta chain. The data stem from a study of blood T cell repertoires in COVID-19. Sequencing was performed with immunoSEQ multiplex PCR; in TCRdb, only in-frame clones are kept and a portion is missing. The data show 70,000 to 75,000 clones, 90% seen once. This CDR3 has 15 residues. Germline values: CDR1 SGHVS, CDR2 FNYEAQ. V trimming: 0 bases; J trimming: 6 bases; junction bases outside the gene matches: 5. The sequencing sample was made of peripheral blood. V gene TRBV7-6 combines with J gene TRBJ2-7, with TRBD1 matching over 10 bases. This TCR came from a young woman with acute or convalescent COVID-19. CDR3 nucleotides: TGTGCCAGCAGCTTAGCGGGGACAGGGGCGAGCGAGCAGTACTTC. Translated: CASSLAGTGASEQYF.